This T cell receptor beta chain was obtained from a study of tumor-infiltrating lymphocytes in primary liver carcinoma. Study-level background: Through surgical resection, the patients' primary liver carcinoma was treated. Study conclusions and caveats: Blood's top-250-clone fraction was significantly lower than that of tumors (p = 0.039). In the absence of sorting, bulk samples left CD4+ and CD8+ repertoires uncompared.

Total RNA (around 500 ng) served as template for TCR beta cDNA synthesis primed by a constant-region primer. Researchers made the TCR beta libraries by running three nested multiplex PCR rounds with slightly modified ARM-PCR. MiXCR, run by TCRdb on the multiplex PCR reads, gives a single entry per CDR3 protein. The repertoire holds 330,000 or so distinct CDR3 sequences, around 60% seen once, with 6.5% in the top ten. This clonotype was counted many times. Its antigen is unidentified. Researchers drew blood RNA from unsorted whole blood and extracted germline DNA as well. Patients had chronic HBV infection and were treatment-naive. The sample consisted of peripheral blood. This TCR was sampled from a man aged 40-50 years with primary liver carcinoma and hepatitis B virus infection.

The CDR3 DNA reads TGTGCCAGCAGATTAAGCCACAGATCCTACGAGCAGTACTTC. This encodes CASRLSHRSYEQYF. This chain uses TRBV6-1 with TRBJ2-7; D uncertain. The germline CDR1 and CDR2 sequences are MNHNS and SASEGT. The CDR3 contains 14 residues. With 6 bases removed from V and 1 base from J, the gap between germline ends came to 13 bases.